This T cell receptor beta chain was sequenced during a study of cytomegalovirus exposure and HLA in healthy donors. Study-wide background: An earlier analysis identified 95 million to 120 million unique TCR beta sequences in about 200 million T cells.

The PCR was carried out with 60 Vbeta primers and 13 Jbeta primers. The table came from immunoSEQ multiplex PCR; TCRdb's copy has only in-frame clones and leaves some out. The data show about 180,000 clones, around 80% seen once. This clone was recorded once. CDR3 length: 16 residues. CDR1 is MNHEY, CDR2 SVGAGI, per germline. V lost 0 bases to trimming and J lost 6 bases, with 17 bases between them. The TCR sequence derives from a female donor in good health and CMV-seronegative. Sequences were obtained from PBMCs. The chain is built from TRBV6-5 and TRBJ1-2, with a tentative D call TRBD1 (5 bases). CDR3 sequence: CASSYSAGRQSNGYTF. The CDR3 DNA follows: TGTGCCAGCAGTTACTCAGCGGGACGGCAGTCGAATGGCTACACCTTC.